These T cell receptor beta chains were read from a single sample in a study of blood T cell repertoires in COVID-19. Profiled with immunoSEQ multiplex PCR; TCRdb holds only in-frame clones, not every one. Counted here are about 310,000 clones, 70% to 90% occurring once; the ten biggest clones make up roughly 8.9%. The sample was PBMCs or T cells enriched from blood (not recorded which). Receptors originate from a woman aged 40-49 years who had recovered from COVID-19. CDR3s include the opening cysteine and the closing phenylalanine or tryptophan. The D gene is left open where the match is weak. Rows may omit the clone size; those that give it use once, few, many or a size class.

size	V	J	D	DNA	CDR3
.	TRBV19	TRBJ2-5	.	TGTGCCAGTTCACGGGTAGGGCCGGGGCAAGAGACCCAGTACTTC	CASSRVGPGQETQYF
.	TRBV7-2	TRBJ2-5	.	TGTGCCAGCAGCTCACAGGGTATAGGGGAGACCCAGTACTTC	CASSSQGIGETQYF
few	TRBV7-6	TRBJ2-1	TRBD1	TGTGCCAGCAGCGAACCGGGACAGGGTCACAATGAGCAGTTCTTC	CASSEPGQGHNEQFF
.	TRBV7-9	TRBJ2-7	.	TGTGCCAGCAGCTTCGCCAGGGACGAGCAGTACTTC	CASSFARDEQYF
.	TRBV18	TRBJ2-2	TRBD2	TGTGCCAGCTCACCAAGGGAGGGAGACACCGGGGAGCTGTTTTTT	CASSPREGDTGELFF
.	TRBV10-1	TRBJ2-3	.	TGCGCCAGCAGTGAGGGGGGCGGCGGAGATACGCAGTATTTT	CASSEGGGGDTQYF
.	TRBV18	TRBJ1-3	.	TGTGCCAGCTCACCCCGACAGGTTATCTCTGGAAACACCATATATTTT	CASSPRQVISGNTIYF
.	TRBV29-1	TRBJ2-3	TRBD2	TGCAGCGTGCCGGAGGAGCGGGAGGGTACGCAGTATTTT	CSVPEEREGTQYF
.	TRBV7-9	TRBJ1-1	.	TGTGCCAGCAGCCCTGGTTTTGGACAACAAGCTTTCTTT	CASSPGFGQQAFF
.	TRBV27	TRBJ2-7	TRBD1	TGTGCCAGCAGTTACGGGACAGGGCCCTACGAGCAGTACTTC	CASSYGTGPYEQYF
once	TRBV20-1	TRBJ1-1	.	TGCAGTGTAAGCAGGGGATCTGAAGCTTTCTTT	CSVSRGSEAFF
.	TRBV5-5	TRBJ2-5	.	TGTGCCAGCAGCTTGCAGGGGTTGTTGACCCAGTACTTC	CASSLQGLLTQYF
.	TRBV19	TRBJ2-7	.	TGTGCCAGTAGTCCATATGGGCCTTACGAGCAGTACTTC	CASSPYGPYEQYF
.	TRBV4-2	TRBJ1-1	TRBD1	TGTGCCAGCAGCCAAGAACAGGGGGCCCCTGAAGCTTTCTTT	CASSQEQGAPEAFF
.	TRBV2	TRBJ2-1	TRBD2	TGTGCCAGCAGTGAAGCGCTAGCGGGAGGGCTTGAGCAGTTCTTC	CASSEALAGGLEQFF
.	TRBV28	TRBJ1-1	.	TGTGCCAGCAGTTCCCGGGTCATGAACACTGAAGCTTTCTTT	CASSSRVMNTEAFF
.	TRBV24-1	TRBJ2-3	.	TGTGCCACCAGGGGCGACACAGATACGCAGTATTTT	CATRGDTDTQYF
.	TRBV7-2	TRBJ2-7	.	TGTGCCAGCAGCTTAATCCCCGGAGCCTACGAGCAGTACTTC	CASSLIPGAYEQYF
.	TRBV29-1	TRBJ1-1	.	TGCAGCGTTGTTCCCCTGAGTACTGAAGCTTTCTTT	CSVVPLSTEAFF
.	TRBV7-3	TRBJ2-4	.	TGTGCCAGCAGCCCCGGGAGGCAGGGGGCAAACATTCAGTACTTC	CASSPGRQGANIQYF
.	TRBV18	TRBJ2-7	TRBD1	TGTGCCAGCTCACCCCGGGACAGGACCGTTGACGAGCAGTACTTC	CASSPRDRTVDEQYF
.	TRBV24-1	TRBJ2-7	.	TGTGCCACCAGTGATTCATTCAGGGGTGGGGAGCAGTACTTC	CATSDSFRGGEQYF
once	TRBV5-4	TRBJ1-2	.	TGTGCCAGCAGCCTTGACGGTCTCGGGTATGGCTACACCTTC	CASSLDGLGYGYTF
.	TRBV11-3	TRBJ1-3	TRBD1	TGTGCCAGCAACTCCGGGACAGCGACCTCTGGAAACACCATATATTTT	CASNSGTATSGNTIYF
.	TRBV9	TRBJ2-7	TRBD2	TGTGCCAGCAGTCTACTAGCGGGGAGCTCCTACGAGCAGTACTTC	CASSLLAGSSYEQYF
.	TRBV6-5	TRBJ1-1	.	TGTGCCAGCAGTACAGGGTTTGAAGCTTTCTTT	CASSTGFEAFF
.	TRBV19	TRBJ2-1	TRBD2	TGTGCCAGTAGTGGGACTAGCGGGCACAATGAGCAGTTCTTC	CASSGTSGHNEQFF
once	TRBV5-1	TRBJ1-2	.	TGCGCCAGCAGCTTGGACAGTAACTATGGCTACACCTTC	CASSLDSNYGYTF
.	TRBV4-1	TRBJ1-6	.	TGCGCCAGCAGCCAAGATACGGGAAGCGCCTATAATTCACCCCTCCACTTT	CASSQDTGSAYNSPLHF
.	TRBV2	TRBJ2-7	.	TGTGCCAGCAGGGTGGACAGCCGTTCCTACGAGCAGTACTTC	CASRVDSRSYEQYF
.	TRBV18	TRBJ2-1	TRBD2	TGTGCCAGCTCGCCGGCAACCGGGACTAGCGGGTCGAGCTCCTACAATGAGCAGTTCTTC	CASSPATGTSGSSSYNEQFF
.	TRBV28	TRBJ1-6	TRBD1	TGTGCCAGCAGTTCCCGGGACAGCGGCCTCTATAATTCACCCCTCCACTTT	CASSSRDSGLYNSPLHF
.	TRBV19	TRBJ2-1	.	TGTGCCAGTAGTCTTGTAGCGAGCTCCTACAATGAGCAGTTCTTC	CASSLVASSYNEQFF
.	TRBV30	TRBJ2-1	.	TGTGCCTGGAATCAGCGGCAAAACAATGAGCAGTTCTTC	CAWNQRQNNEQFF
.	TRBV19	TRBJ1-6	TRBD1	TGTGCCAGTAGTATGGTACAGGGGGCAAATTCACCCCTCCACTTT	CASSMVQGANSPLHF
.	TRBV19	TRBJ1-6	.	TGTGCCAGTAGCACCAGGGCAGGGGAGAGTTCACCCCTCCACTTT	CASSTRAGESSPLHF
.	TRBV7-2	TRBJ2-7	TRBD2	TGTGCCAGCAGCTTAGGAGGCGGGGGGGCCAGGGACGAGCAGTACTTC	CASSLGGGGARDEQYF
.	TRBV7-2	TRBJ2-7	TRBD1	TGTGCCAGCAGCTTCCAGACAGGGCGTGAGCAGTACTTC	CASSFQTGREQYF
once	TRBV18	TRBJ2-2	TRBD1	TGTGCCAGCTCGCCGGACAGGGCCCGTTTGAACACCGGGGAGCTGTTTTTT	CASSPDRARLNTGELFF
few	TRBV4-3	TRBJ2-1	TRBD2	TGCGCCAGCAGCCAAGATTTTGAAGGGACTAGGGAGCAGTTCTTC	CASSQDFEGTREQFF
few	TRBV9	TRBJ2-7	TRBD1	TGTGCCAGCAGCTGGTCCGGGACAGGAGACTACGAGCAGTACTTC	CASSWSGTGDYEQYF
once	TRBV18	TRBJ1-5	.	TGTGCCAGCTCATACTCAGGGTTAAAGAACAATCAGCCCCAGCATTTT	CASSYSGLKNNQPQHF
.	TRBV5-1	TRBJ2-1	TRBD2	TGCGCCAGCAGCTTAGCTAGCGGGTTCTACAATGAGCAGTTCTTC	CASSLASGFYNEQFF